This T cell receptor (beta chain) was profiled in a study of cytomegalovirus exposure and HLA in healthy donors. Study in general: Within the Caucasian-associated ancestry cluster were around four fifths of the 398 genotyped donors.

Germline CDR1 reads SGHTA; CDR2 reads FQGNSA. Trimming cost V 8 bases and J 6 bases, with 20 bases left between them. This CDR3 region has 15 residues. PCR primers comprised 60 Vbeta and 13 Jbeta primers. Some clones are missing from TCRdb's copy, which holds only in-frame ones; the method was immunoSEQ multiplex PCR. The sample shows more than 85,000 clones, approximately 80% of them seen only once. Sequencing was done on a sample of PBMCs. V is TRBV7-2 and J is TRBJ2-1, with a weak D call TRBD2 (6 bases). This receptor was taken from a male donor in good health and CMV-seropositive. Here the CDR3 DNA reads TGTGCCAGCGGGGTGGGGCGGGGTGGGGGCAATGAGCAGTTCTTC. Protein: CASGVGRGGGNEQFF.